This T cell receptor beta chain was profiled in a study of blood T cell repertoires in COVID-19. As for the study in general: From the United States, Italy and Spain came samples of acute and convalescent COVID-19.

Profiling relied on immunoSEQ multiplex PCR, and the TCRdb table lists in-frame clones only, not all of them. The sample lists roughly 59,000 clones, less than 80% occurring once. Germline V gives CDR1 LGHDT, CDR2 YNNKEL (reference sequence). This CDR3 contains 14 residues. The V end lost 0 bases, the J end lost 3 bases, and 7 bases lay between the germline ends. V is TRBV3-1 (or the pseudogene TRBV3-2) and J is TRBJ2-3; D gene unclear. The TCR originated in a human donor in a cohort sampled during active COVID-19. The sample taken for sequencing was peripheral blood. The CDR3 DNA reads TGTGCCAGCAGCCAAGATATGGCTACAGATACGCAGTATTTT. This encodes CASSQDMATDTQYF.